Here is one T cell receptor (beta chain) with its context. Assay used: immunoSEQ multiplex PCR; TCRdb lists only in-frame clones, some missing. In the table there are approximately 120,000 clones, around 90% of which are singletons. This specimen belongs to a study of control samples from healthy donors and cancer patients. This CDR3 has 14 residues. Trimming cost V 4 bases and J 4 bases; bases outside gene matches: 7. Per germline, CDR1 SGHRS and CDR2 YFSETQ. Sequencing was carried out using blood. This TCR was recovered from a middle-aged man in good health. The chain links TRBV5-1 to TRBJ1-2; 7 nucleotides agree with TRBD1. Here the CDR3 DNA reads TGCGCCAGCAGCACCGGGACAGCGCCCTATGGCTACACCTTC. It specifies CASSTGTAPYGYTF. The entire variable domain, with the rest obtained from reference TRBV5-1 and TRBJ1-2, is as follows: KAGVTQTPRYLIKTRGQQVTLSCSPISGHRSVSWYQQTPGQGLQFLFEYFSETQRNKGNFPGRFSGRQFSNSRSEMNVSTLELGDSALYLCASSTGTAPYGYTFGSGTRLTVV.